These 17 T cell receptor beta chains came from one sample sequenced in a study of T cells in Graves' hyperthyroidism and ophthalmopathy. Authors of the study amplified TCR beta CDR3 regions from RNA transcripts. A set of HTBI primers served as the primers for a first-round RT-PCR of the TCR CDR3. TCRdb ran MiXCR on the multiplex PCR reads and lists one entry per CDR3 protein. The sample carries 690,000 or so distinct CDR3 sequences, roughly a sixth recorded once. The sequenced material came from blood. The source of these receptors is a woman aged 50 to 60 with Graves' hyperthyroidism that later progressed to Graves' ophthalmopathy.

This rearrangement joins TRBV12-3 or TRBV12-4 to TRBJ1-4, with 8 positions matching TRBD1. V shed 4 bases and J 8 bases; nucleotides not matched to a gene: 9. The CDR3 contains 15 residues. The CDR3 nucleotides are TGTGCCAGCAGTTCCGGACAGGGACTAGGAGAAAAACTGTTTTTT. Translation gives CASSSGQGLGEKLFF.

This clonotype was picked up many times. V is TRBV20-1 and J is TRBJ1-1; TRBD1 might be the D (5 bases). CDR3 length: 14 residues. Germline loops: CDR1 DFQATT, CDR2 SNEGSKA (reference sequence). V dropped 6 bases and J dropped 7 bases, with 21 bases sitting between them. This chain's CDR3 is CSAPSGTGMIEAFF. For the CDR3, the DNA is TGCAGTGCCCCTTCCGGGACGGGCATGATTGAAGCTTTCTTT.

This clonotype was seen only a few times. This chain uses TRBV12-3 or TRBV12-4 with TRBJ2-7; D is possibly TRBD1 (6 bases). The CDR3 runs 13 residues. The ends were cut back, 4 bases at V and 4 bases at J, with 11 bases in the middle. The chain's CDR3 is CASSSQGVYEQYF. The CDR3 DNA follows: TGTGCCAGCAGTTCACAGGGCGTTTACGAGCAGTACTTC.

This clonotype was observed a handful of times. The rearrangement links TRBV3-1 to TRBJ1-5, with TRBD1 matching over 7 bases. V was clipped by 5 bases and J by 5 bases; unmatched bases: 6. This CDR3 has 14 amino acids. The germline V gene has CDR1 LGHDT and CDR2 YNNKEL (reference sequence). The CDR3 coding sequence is TGTGCCAGCAGCTCACAGGGGCCGGATCAGCCCCAGCATTTT. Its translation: CASSSQGPDQPQHF.

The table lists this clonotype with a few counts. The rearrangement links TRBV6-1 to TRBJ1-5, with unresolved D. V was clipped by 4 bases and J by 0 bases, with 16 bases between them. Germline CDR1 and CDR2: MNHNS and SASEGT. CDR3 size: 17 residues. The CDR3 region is CASSATRISYSNQPQHF. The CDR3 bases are TGTGCCAGCAGTGCGACCCGAATCTCTTATAGCAATCAGCCCCAGCATTTT.

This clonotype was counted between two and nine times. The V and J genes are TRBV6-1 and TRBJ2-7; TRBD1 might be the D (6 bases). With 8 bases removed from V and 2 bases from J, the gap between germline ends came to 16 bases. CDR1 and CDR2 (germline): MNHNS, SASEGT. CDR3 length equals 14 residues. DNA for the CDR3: TGTGCCAGCTTCGACCGGGACACCACCTACGAGCAGTACTTC. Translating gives CASFDRDTTYEQYF.

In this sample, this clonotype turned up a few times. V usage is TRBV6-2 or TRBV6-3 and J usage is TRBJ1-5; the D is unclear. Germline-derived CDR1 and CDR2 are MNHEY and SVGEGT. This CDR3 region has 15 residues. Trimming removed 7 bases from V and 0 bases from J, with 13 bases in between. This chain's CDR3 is CASTVGINSNQPQHF. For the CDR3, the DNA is TGTGCCAGCACCGTCGGCATAAATAGCAATCAGCCCCAGCATTTT.

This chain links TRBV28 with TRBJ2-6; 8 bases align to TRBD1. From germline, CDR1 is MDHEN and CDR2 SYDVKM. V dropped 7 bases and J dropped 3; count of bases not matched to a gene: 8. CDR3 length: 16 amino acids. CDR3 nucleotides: TGTGCCAGCAAGTTGACAGGGGCGGGTGGGGCCAACGTCCTGACTTTC. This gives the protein CASKLTGAGGANVLTF.

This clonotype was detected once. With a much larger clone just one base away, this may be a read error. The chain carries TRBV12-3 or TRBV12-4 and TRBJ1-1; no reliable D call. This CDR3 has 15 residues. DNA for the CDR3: TGTGCCTGCAGAGAACGAACAGTTCTGAACACTGAAGCTTTCTTT. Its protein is CACRERTVLNTEAFF.

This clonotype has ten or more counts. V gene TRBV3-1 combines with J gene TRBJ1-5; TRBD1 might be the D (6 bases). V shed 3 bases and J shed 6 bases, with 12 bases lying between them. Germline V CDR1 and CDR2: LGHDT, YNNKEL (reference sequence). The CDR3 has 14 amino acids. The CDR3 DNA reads TGTGCCAGCAGCCACTCAGGGGAGGGTCAGCCCCAGCATTTT. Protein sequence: CASSHSGEGQPQHF.

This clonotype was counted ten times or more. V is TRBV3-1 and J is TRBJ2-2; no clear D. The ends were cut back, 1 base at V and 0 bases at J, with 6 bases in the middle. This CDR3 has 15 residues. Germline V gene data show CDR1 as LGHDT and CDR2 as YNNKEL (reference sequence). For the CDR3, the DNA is TGTGCCAGCAGCCAAGGCACTGCGAACACCGGGGAGCTGTTTTTT. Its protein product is CASSQGTANTGELFF. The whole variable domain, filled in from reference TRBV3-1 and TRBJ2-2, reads DTAVSQTPKYLVTQMGNDKSIKCEQNLGHDTMYWYKQDSKKFLKIMFSYNNKELIINETVPNRFSPKSPDKAHLNLHINSLELGDSAVYFCASSQGTANTGELFFGEGSRLTVL.

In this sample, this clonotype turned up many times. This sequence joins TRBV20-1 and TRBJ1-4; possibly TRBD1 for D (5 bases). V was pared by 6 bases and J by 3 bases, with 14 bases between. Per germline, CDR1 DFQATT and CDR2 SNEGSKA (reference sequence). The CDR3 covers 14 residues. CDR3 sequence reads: CSAAEGSSNEKLFF. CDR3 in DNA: TGCAGTGCGGCCGAGGGGTCTTCTAATGAAAAACTGTTTTTT.

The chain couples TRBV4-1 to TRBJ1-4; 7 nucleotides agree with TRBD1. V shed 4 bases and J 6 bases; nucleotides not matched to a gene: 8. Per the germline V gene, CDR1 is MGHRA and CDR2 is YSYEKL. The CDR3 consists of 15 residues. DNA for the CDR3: TGCGCCAGCAGCCCCCCAGGAAGGGGGCATGAAAAACTGTTTTTT. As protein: CASSPPGRGHEKLFF.

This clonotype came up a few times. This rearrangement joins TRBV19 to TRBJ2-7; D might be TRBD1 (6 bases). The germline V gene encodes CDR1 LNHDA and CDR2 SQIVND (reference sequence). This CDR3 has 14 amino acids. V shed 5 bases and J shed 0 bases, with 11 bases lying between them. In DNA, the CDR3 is TGTGCCAGTAGTCTCCGGGACACCTCCTACGAGCAGTACTTC. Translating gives CASSLRDTSYEQYF.

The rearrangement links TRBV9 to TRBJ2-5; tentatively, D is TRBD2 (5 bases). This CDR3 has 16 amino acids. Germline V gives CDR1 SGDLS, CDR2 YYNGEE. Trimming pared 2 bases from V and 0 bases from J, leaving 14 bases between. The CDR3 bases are TGTGCCAGCAGCGTCGCTAACGGGGTGTACCAAGAGACCCAGTACTTC. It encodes CASSVANGVYQETQYF.

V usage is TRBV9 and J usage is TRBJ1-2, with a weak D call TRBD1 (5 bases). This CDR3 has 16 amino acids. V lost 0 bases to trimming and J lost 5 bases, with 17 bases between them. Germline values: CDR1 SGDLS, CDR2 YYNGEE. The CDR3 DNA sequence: TGTGCCAGCAGCGTAGACCCGGAGGGGACGGGGTATGGCTACACCTTC. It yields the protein CASSVDPEGTGYGYTF. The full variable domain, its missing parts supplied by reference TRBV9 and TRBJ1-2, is DSGVTQTPKHLITATGQRVTLRCSPRSGDLSVYWYQQSLDQGLQFLIQYYNGEERAKGNILERFSAQQFPDLHSELNLSSLELGDSALYFCASSVDPEGTGYGYTFGSGTRLTVV.

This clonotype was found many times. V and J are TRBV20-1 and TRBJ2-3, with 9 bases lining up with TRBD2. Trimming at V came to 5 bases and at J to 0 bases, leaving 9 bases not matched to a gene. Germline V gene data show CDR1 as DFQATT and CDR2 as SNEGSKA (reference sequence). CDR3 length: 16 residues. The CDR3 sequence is CSAVRSGGPSTDTQYF. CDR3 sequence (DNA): TGCAGTGCTGTTCGTAGCGGGGGCCCTAGCACAGATACGCAGTATTTT.